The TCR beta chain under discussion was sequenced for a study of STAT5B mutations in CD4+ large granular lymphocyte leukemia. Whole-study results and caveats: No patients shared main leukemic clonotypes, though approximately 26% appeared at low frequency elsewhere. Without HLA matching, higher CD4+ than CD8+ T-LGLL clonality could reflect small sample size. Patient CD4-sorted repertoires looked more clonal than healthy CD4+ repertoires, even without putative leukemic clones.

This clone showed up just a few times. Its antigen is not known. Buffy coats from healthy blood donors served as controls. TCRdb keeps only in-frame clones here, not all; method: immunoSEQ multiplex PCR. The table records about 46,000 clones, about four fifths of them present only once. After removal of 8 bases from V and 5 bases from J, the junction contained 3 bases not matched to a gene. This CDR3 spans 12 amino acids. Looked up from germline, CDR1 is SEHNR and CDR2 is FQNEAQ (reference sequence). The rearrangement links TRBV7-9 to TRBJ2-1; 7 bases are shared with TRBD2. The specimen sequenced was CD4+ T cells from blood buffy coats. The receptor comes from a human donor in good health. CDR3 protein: CASCRGDNEQFF. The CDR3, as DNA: TGTGCCAGCTGCCGGGGGGACAATGAGCAGTTCTTC. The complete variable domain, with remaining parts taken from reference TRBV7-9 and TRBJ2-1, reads DTGVSQNPRHKITKRGQNVTFRCDPISEHNRLYWYRQTLGQGPEFLTYFQNEAQLEKSRLLSDRFSAERPKGSFSTLEIQRTEQGDSAMYLCASCRGDNEQFFGPGTRLTVL.